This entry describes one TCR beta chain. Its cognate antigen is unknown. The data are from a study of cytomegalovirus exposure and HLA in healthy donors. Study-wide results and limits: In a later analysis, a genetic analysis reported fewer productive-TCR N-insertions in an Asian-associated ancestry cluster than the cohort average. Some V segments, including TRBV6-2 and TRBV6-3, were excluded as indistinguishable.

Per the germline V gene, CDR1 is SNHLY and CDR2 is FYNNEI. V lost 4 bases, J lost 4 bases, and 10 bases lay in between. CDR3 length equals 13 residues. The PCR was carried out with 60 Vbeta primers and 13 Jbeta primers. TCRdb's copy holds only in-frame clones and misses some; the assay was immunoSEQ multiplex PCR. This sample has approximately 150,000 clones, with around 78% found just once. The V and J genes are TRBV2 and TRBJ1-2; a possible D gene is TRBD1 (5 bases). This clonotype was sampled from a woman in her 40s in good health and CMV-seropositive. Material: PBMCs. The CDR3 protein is CASSVQGIYGYTF. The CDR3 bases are TGTGCCAGCAGTGTCCAGGGAATCTATGGCTACACCTTC.